This T cell receptor (beta chain) was captured by sequencing in a study of T cells after posttransplantation cyclophosphamide. Broader study findings: Later post-transplant blood repertoires were often dominated by donor CD8+ memory clones. Recipient CMV seropositivity and CMV reactivation strongly tracked TRB clonality.

The naive gate required viable CD3+CD4+ or CD3+CD8+ cells with CCR7+CD45RA+CD45RO-CD95-CD27+CD28+ phenotype. A remark on this clone: What it binds is not known.

TCRdb's table, derived via immunoSEQ multiplex PCR, lists solely in-frame clones and lacks some. In the table there are over 9,000 clones, 85% to 95% of which are singletons. The CDR3 has 13 amino acids. CDR1 and CDR2 from the germline V gene are LNHDA and SQIVND (reference sequence). V was trimmed by 6 bases and J by 1 base, leaving 9 bases between them. The chain recombines TRBV19 with TRBJ1-1; no clear D. The receptor was isolated from a man aged 25-45 years in good health and a related stem cell transplant donor. Material: naive CD8+ T cells sorted from PBMCs. As DNA, the CDR3 is TGTGCCAGTAGACTAACGGGGAACACTGAAGCTTTCTTT. Protein product: CASRLTGNTEAFF.